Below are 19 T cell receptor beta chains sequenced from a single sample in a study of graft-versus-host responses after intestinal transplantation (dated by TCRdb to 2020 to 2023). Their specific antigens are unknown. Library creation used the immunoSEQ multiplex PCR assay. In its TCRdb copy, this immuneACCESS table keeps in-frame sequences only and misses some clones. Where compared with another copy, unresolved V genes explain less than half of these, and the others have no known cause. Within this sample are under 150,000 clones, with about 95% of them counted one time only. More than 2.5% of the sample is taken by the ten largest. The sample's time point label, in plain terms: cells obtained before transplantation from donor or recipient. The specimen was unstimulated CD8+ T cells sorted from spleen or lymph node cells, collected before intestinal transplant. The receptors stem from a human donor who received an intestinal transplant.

The CDR3: CATSGGSNYEQYF. Here the CDR3 DNA reads TGTGCCACCAGCGGTGGATCTAACTACGAGCAGTACTTC. The chain joins TRBV15 to TRBJ2-7; no clear D gene. The CDR3 loop spans 13 amino acids. The germline V gene has CDR1 LNHNV and CDR2 YYDKDF (reference sequence). Deletions cut 5 bases from V and 3 bases from J, with 11 bases between. The full variable domain, its missing parts supplied by reference TRBV15 and TRBJ2-7, is DAMVIQNPRYQVTQFGKPVTLSCSQTLNHNVMYWYQQKSSQAPKLLFHYYDKDFNNEADTPDNFQSRRPNTSFCFLDIRSPGLGDTAMYLCATSGGSNYEQYFGPGTRLTVT.

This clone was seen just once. CDR3 DNA sequence: TGTGCCAGCAGTTTAACTCGAAACTCCTACGAGCAGTACTTC. Translated: CASSLTRNSYEQYF. The chain couples TRBV28 to TRBJ2-7, with no clear D. Germline loops: CDR1 MDHEN, CDR2 SYDVKM. The CDR3 extends over 14 amino acids. V gave up 2 bases and J gave up 0 bases, with 8 bases separating them.

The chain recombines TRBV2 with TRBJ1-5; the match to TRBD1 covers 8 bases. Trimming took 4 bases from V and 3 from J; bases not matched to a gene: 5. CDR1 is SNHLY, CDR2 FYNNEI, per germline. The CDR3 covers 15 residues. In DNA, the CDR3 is TGTGCCAGCAGTGGTACAGGGGGTTACAATCAGCCCCAGCATTTT. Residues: CASSGTGGYNQPQHF.

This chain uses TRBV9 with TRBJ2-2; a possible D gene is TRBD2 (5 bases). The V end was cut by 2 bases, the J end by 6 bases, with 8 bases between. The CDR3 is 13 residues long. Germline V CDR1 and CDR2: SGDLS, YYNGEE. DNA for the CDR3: TGTGCCAGCAGCGTCACGGGGTCCGGGGAGCTGTTTTTT. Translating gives CASSVTGSGELFF.

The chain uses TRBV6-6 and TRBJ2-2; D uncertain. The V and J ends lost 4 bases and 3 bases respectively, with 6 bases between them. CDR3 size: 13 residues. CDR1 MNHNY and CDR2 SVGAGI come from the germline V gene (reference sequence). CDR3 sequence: CASSFRDTGELFF. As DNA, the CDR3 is TGTGCCAGCAGTTTCCGGGACACCGGGGAGCTGTTTTTT.

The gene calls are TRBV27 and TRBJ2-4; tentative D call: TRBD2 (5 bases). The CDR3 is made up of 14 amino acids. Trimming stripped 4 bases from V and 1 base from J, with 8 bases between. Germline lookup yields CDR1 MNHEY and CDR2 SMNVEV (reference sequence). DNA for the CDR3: TGTGCCAGCAGTTATCGAGGGGCCAAAAACATTCAGTACTTC. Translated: CASSYRGAKNIQYF.

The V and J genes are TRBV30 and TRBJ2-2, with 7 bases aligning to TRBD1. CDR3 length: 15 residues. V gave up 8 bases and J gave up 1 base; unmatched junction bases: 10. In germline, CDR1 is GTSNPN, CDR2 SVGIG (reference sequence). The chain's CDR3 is CARTGPRGNTGELFF. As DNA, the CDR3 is TGTGCCAGGACAGGTCCCCGGGGGAACACCGGGGAGCTGTTTTTT.

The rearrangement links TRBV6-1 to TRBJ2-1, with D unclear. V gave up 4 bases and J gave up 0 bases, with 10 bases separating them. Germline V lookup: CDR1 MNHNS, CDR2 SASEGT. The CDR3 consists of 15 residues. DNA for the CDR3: TGTGCCAGCAGTGTTCCGGAAAGCTCCTACAATGAGCAGTTCTTC. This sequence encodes CASSVPESSYNEQFF.

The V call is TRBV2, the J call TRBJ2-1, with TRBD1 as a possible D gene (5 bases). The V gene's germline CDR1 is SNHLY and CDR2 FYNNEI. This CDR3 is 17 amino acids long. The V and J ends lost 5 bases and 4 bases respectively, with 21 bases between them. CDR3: CASSHIIGADPYNEQFF. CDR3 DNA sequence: TGTGCCAGCAGTCACATTATAGGGGCGGACCCTTACAATGAGCAGTTCTTC.

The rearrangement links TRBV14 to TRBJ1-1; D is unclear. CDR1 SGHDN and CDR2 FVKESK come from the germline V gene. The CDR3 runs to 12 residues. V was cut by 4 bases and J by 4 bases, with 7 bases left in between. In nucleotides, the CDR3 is TGTGCCAGCAGCCTAGTCGGCACTGAAGCTTTCTTT. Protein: CASSLVGTEAFF. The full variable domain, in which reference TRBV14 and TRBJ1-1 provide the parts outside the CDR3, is EAGVTQFPSHSVIEKGQTVTLRCDPISGHDNLYWYRRVMGKEIKFLLHFVKESKQDESGMPNNRFLAERTGGTYSTLKVQPAELEDSGVYFCASSLVGTEAFFGQGTRLTVV.

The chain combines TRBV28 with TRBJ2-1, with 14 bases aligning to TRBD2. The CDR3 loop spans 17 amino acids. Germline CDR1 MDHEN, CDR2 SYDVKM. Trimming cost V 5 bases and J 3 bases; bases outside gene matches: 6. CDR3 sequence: CASSPGTSGSLYNEQFF. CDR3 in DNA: TGTGCCAGCAGTCCCGGGACTAGCGGGAGCCTCTACAATGAGCAGTTCTTC.

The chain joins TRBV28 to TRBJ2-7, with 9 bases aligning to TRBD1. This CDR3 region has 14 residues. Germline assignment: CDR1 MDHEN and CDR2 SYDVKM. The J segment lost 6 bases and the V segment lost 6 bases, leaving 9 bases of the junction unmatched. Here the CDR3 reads CASSLGGQGSEQYF. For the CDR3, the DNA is TGTGCCAGCAGCCTCGGTGGACAGGGGAGCGAGCAGTACTTC.

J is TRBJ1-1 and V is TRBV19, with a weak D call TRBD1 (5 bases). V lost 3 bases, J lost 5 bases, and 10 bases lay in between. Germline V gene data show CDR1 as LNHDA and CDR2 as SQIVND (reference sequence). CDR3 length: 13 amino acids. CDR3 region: CASSMGTKTEAFF. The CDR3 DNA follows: TGTGCCAGTAGTATGGGGACGAAAACTGAAGCTTTCTTT.

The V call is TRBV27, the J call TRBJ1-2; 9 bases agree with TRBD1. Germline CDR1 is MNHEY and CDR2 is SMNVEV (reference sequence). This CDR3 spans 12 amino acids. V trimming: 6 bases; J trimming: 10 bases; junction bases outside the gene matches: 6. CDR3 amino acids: CASRGTGSDYTF. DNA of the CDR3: TGTGCCAGCAGGGGGACAGGGAGTGACTACACCTTC.

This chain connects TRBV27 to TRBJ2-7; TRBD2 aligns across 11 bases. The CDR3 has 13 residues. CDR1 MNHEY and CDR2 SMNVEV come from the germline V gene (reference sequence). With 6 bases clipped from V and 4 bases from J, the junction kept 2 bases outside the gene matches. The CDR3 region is CASSASGRYEQYF. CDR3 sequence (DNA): TGTGCCAGCAGCGCTAGCGGGAGGTACGAGCAGTACTTC.

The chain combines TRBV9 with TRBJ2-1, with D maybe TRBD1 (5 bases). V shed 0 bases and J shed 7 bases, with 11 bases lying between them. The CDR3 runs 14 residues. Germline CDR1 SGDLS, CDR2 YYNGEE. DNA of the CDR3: TGTGCCAGCAGCGTAGCTCCAGGGTTGAATGAGCAGTTCTTC. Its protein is CASSVAPGLNEQFF.

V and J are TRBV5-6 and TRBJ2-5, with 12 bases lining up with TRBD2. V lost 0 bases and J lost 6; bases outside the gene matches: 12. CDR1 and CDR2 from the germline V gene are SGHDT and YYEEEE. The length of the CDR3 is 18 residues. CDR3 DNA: TGTGCCAGCAGCTTGGCGGCTAGCGGGAGGGCCTCTTCGAAGACCCAGTACTTC. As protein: CASSLAASGRASSKTQYF.

The CDR3 DNA follows: TGTGCCTGGAGTTTCGCAGGTGACGAGCAGTACTTC. Translation gives CAWSFAGDEQYF. The rearrangement joins TRBV30 to TRBJ2-7, with unresolved D. Germline V lookup: CDR1 GTSNPN, CDR2 SVGIG (reference sequence). CDR3 length: 12 amino acids. Trimming pared 2 bases from V and 5 bases from J, leaving 10 bases between.

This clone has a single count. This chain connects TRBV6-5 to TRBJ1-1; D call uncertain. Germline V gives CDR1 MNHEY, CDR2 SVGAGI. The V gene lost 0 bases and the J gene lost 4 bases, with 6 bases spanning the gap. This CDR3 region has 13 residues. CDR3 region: CASSYSSSTEAFF. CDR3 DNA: TGTGCCAGCAGTTACTCGTCAAGCACTGAAGCTTTCTTT.